The 11 T cell receptor beta chains presented below share a single source sample, sequenced in a study of blood T cell repertoires in COVID-19. The method was immunoSEQ multiplex PCR; TCRdb's version includes in-frame clones alone and lacks a portion of them. Of 100,000 to 150,000 clones listed, almost 70% are singletons. What was sequenced was peripheral blood. Receptors originate from a woman in her seventies with acute or convalescent COVID-19.

J is TRBJ2-5 and V is TRBV25-1; D gene unclear. The germline CDR1 and CDR2 sequences are MGHDK and SYGVNS. This CDR3 is built from 14 residues. Trimming pared 3 bases from V and 1 base from J, leaving 9 bases between. In DNA, the CDR3 is TGTGCCAGCAGTGATTACACCTCCCAAGAGACCCAGTACTTC. This codes for CASSDYTSQETQYF.

This clone was counted a single time. The genes are TRBV6-6 and TRBJ2-7; D may be TRBD1 (6 bases). The V gene's germline CDR1 is MNHNY and CDR2 SVGAGI (reference sequence). CDR3 length equals 15 residues. Trimming shortened V by 2 bases and J by 1 base, and 12 bases separated the two germline ends. CDR3 sequence reads: CASSYRQGHSYEQYF. The CDR3 DNA follows: TGTGCCAGCAGTTACCGGCAGGGGCATTCCTACGAGCAGTACTTC.

V and J are TRBV6-5 and TRBJ2-1, with 7 bases identical to TRBD2. Unmatched junction bases numbered 4, after V lost 2 bases and J lost 0 bases. This CDR3 is built from 16 residues. Germline assignment: CDR1 MNHEY and CDR2 SVGAGI. CDR3 in amino acids: CASSYGGVGSYNEQFF. The CDR3 bases are TGTGCCAGCAGTTACGGGGGGGTGGGCTCCTACAATGAGCAGTTCTTC.

At least ten counts were recorded for this clone. This sequence joins TRBV7-9 and TRBJ2-6, with TRBD1 matching over 7 bases. Germline CDR1 SEHNR, CDR2 FQNEAQ (reference sequence). V trimming: 5 bases; J trimming: 1 base; junction bases outside the gene matches: 5. CDR3 size: 16 residues. The CDR3 sequence is CASSTETGSGANVLTF. The CDR3 region has the DNA TGTGCCAGCAGCACCGAGACAGGGTCTGGGGCCAACGTCCTGACTTTC.

V usage is TRBV7-2 and J usage is TRBJ1-6; 7 bases are shared with TRBD1. The V and J ends lost 5 bases and 4 bases, in that order; junction bases with no gene match: 5. Germline values: CDR1 SGHTA, CDR2 FQGNSA. This CDR3 region has 15 residues. DNA for the CDR3: TGTGCCAGCAGCGTAATGACAGGGTATAATTCACCCCTCCACTTT. It codes for CASSVMTGYNSPLHF.

This rearrangement joins TRBV7-9 to TRBJ2-6; 7 positions match TRBD1. V trimming: 2 bases; J trimming: 0 bases; junction bases outside the gene matches: 1. This CDR3 contains 16 residues. Germline V gene data show CDR1 as SEHNR and CDR2 as FQNEAQ (reference sequence). CDR3 residues: CASSLNRGSGANVLTF. CDR3 bases: TGTGCCAGCAGCTTAAACAGGGGCTCTGGGGCCAACGTCCTGACTTTC.

The chain combines TRBV2 with TRBJ1-2, with 7 bases lining up with TRBD1. Germline assignment: CDR1 SNHLY and CDR2 FYNNEI. V was clipped by 4 bases and J by 4 bases; unmatched bases: 6. The CDR3 runs 14 residues. CDR3 bases: TGTGCCAGCAGTGTTATGACAGGGAGCTATGGCTACACCTTC. It translates to CASSVMTGSYGYTF.

This chain uses TRBV19 with TRBJ2-1, with 15 nucleotides matching TRBD2. Looked up from germline, CDR1 is LNHDA and CDR2 is SQIVND (reference sequence). Unmatched junction bases numbered 6, after V lost 3 bases and J lost 9 bases. This CDR3 is built from 16 residues. The CDR3 DNA follows: TGTGCCAGTAGTATTCGGACTAGCGGGGGGGCCCGTGAGCAGTTCTTC. Translation: CASSIRTSGGAREQFF.

V is TRBV6-2 or TRBV6-3 and J is TRBJ2-6, with D maybe TRBD1 (5 bases). Trimming cost V 3 bases and J 0 bases, with 9 bases left between them. CDR1 is MNHEY, CDR2 SVGEGT, per germline. The CDR3 is 16 residues long. CDR3 bases: TGTGCCAGCAGTTATCCTCAGGGCTCTGGGGCCAACGTCCTGACTTTC. This encodes CASSYPQGSGANVLTF.

The chain recombines TRBV6-1 with TRBJ1-4; 8 bases are shared with TRBD1. V was clipped by 4 bases and J by 3 bases; unmatched bases: 10. The CDR3 is made up of 17 amino acids. Germline values: CDR1 MNHNS, CDR2 SASEGT. CDR3 DNA: TGTGCCAGCAGTGCGATGGACAGGGAGCCGGCTAATGAAAAACTGTTTTTT. It translates to CASSAMDREPANEKLFF.

This chain uses TRBV18 with TRBJ1-1; no definite D call. This CDR3 is 15 amino acids long. The V and J ends lost 3 bases and 6 bases respectively, with 17 bases between them. Germline loops: CDR1 KGHSH, CDR2 LQKENI. CDR3 protein: CASSPAAGVVAEAFF. Written as DNA, the CDR3 is TGTGCCAGCTCACCCGCCGCCGGGGTGGTGGCTGAAGCTTTCTTT.